These T cell receptor beta chains were read from a single sample in a study of blood T cell repertoires in COVID-19. Produced via immunoSEQ multiplex PCR; TCRdb's table is partial and in-frame only. The repertoire holds approximately 74,000 clones, more than 75% seen once, with over 45% in the top ten. The sequencing input was peripheral blood. The receptors originated from a human donor in a cohort sampled during active COVID-19. The CDR3 runs from the conserved cysteine through the conserved F or W. Each record gives: V gene, D gene, J gene, clone size, CDR3 DNA, CDR3 protein. D genes are given only for firm matches. Clone size, where shown, is once, few, many, or a class for clones that have expanded.

TRBV19	TRBD2	TRBJ2-7	-	TGTGCCAGTAGTAAAACGGGAGGGCTAGACGAGCAGTACTTC	CASSKTGGLDEQYF
TRBV28	-	TRBJ2-6	few	TGTGCCAGCAGTCCCTTGGGCGACTCTGGGGCCAACGTCCTGACTTTC	CASSPLGDSGANVLTF
TRBV12-3/TRBV12-4	-	TRBJ2-1	-	TGTGCCAGCAGTTCGACAGGGAGGAATGAGCAGTTCTTC	CASSSTGRNEQFF
TRBV28	TRBD2	TRBJ2-1	once	TGTGCCAGCACCCAATTAGCGGGGGCAATGGGCAATGAGCAGTTCTTC	CASTQLAGAMGNEQFF
TRBV20-1	-	TRBJ1-1	many	TGCAGTGCCCCGGGGGGCGGCGGAGCTTTCTTT	CSAPGGGGAFF
TRBV11-2	TRBD1	TRBJ2-7	few	TGTGCCAGCAGCTTAGACTGGACAGGTTACGAGCAGTACTTC	CASSLDWTGYEQYF
TRBV1	-	TRBJ2-1	-	TGCACCAGCAGCCCCTCCCCCGGACAGGGGTCCTACAATGAGCAGTTCTTC	CTSSPSPGQGSYNEQFF
TRBV5-4	-	TRBJ2-1	-	TGTGCCAGCAGCCCCGGGGGGCAATCCTACAATGAGCAGTTCTTC	CASSPGGQSYNEQFF
TRBV14	TRBD1	TRBJ2-3	-	TGTGCCAGCAGCCGGACAGGGGGCACAGATACGCAGTATTTT	CASSRTGGTDTQYF
TRBV18	TRBD1	TRBJ2-7	-	TGTGCCAGCTCACCCTGGACAGGGCCTGAGTCGGGGGAGCAGTACTTC	CASSPWTGPESGEQYF
TRBV5-4	TRBD1	TRBJ2-7	-	TGTGCCAGCAGCCACCAAACGGACAGGGGGCACTGGGAGCAGTACTTC	CASSHQTDRGHWEQYF
TRBV19	TRBD2	TRBJ2-7	-	TGTGCCAGTAGCTCCCGGCTGGATTTGGGAGCGGGGCGCATCTCCTACGAGCAGTACTTC	CASSSRLDLGAGRISYEQYF
TRBV5-1	-	TRBJ1-3	once	TGCGCCAGCAGCCCAAAAGACCTAGCCGTCTCTGGAAACACCATATATTTT	CASSPKDLAVSGNTIYF
TRBV28	TRBD1	TRBJ2-7	-	TGTGCCAGCAGTCCGGGGACAGTCTCCGAGCAGTACTTC	CASSPGTVSEQYF
TRBV29-1	TRBD1	TRBJ2-1	-	TGCAGCGTCGCACCGGGACAGGGCTACAATGAGCAGTTCTTC	CSVAPGQGYNEQFF
TRBV28	TRBD2	TRBJ2-1	-	TGTGCCAGCATAGCGGGCTCCTACAATGAGCAGTTCTTC	CASIAGSYNEQFF
TRBV3-1/TRBV3-2	TRBD2	TRBJ2-1	-	TGTGCCAGCAGCCAAGGGAGCGGGGGATACAATGAGCAGTTCTTC	CASSQGSGGYNEQFF
TRBV27	-	TRBJ1-5	-	TGTGCCAGCAGTTCCGATACAGAAAGCAATCAGCCCCAGCATTTT	CASSSDTESNQPQHF
TRBV3-1/TRBV3-2	TRBD1	TRBJ1-6	-	TGTGCCAGCAGCGCCCGGGACAGGGCTTCACCCCTCCACTTT	CASSARDRASPLHF
TRBV19	-	TRBJ2-7	-	TGTGCCAGTAGGCGGCGGGGTGGGGAGCAGTACTTC	CASRRRGGEQYF
TRBV6-4	TRBD2	TRBJ2-1	-	TGTGCCAGCAGTGGGACTAGAGACTCCAATGAGCAGTTCTTC	CASSGTRDSNEQFF
TRBV24-1	TRBD2	TRBJ2-3	-	TGTGCCACCAGTGATTTGCCAGCGGGAGATATAGATACGCAGTATTTT	CATSDLPAGDIDTQYF
TRBV6-5	TRBD1	TRBJ2-7	-	TGTGCCAGCAGCCTTACAGGGGGCATCTACGAGCAGTACTTC	CASSLTGGIYEQYF
TRBV19	-	TRBJ2-6	-	TGTGCCAGTAGCGAGAGTTCCGGACAGCCTTCTGGGGCCAACGTCCTGACTTTC	CASSESSGQPSGANVLTF
TRBV12-2	-	TRBJ2-1	-	TGTGCAAGTCGCTTAGCCGGGACTAGCGGGAGACGTCGGGCCAATGAGCAGTTCTTC	CASRLAGTSGRRRANEQFF
TRBV4-1	TRBD1	TRBJ2-3	-	TGCGCCAGCAGCCCTCTAGGGACAGGGATCACAGATACGCAGTATTTT	CASSPLGTGITDTQYF
TRBV6-6	TRBD1	TRBJ2-3	-	TGTGCCAGCAGTTATGGACAGGGAGGCACAGATACGCAGTATTTT	CASSYGQGGTDTQYF
TRBV10-3	-	TRBJ2-2	-	TGTGCCATCAGTGAGTCCAGTCAGATCACCGGGGAGCTGTTTTTT	CAISESSQITGELFF
TRBV20-1	-	TRBJ2-1	-	TGCAGTGCTAGTAGAGGGCCTGAGCAGTTCTTC	CSASRGPEQFF
TRBV5-4	TRBD2	TRBJ2-7	few	TGTGCCAGCAGGGGGACTAGCGGGAGGGGAGAATACGAGCAGTACTTC	CASRGTSGRGEYEQYF
TRBV19	-	TRBJ2-1	-	TGTGCCAGTAGTATCGGGTATGAGTACAATGAGCAGTTCTTC	CASSIGYEYNEQFF
TRBV12-3/TRBV12-4	-	TRBJ2-1	-	TGTGCCAGCAGTGCTAGCGGAGGGGGGGAGCAGTTCTTC	CASSASGGGEQFF
TRBV28	-	TRBJ2-7	-	TGTGCCAGCAGTTTACTTAGGAGCTTCTCGTCGGAGCAGTACTTC	CASSLLRSFSSEQYF
TRBV6-4	-	TRBJ2-2	-	TGTGCCAGCAGTGCGGGGATTTCGGCTGCCGGGGAGCTGTTTTTT	CASSAGISAAGELFF
TRBV28	TRBD2	TRBJ2-1	-	TGTGCCAGCAGTTCACTAGCGGGAGGATTGAATGAGCAGTTCTTC	CASSSLAGGLNEQFF
TRBV28	-	TRBJ2-2	-	TGTGCCAGCAGTTTGGGCGGGCTTAACACCGGGGAGCTGTTTTTT	CASSLGGLNTGELFF
TRBV28	TRBD1	TRBJ1-6	-	TGTGCCAGCAGTTTACGCGGACAGGGGAATTCACCCCTCCACTTT	CASSLRGQGNSPLHF
TRBV28	TRBD2	TRBJ2-7	-	TGTGCCAGCAGTCCCGGGGGGTCGTCCTACGAGCAGTACTTC	CASSPGGSSYEQYF
TRBV7-9	-	TRBJ1-3	once	TGTGCCAGCAGCCCGAACCTACTGCTCGCGGTAAACACCATATATTTT	CASSPNLLLAVNTIYF
TRBV7-2	-	TRBJ2-5	-	TGTGCCAGCAGCTTAGTTGAGGGAGGCTTGACCCAGTACTTC	CASSLVEGGLTQYF
TRBV27	-	TRBJ1-2	-	TGTGCCAGCAGTCCGGGACAAATCTATGGCTACACCTTC	CASSPGQIYGYTF
TRBV6-5	TRBD2	TRBJ2-3	-	TGTGCCAGCACCCGGCGGGGGGGTACGCAGTATTTT	CASTRRGGTQYF
TRBV24-1	TRBD2	TRBJ2-3	-	TGTGCCACCAGTGATCTAGCGGGGGCAGATACGCAGTATTTT	CATSDLAGADTQYF
TRBV5-4	TRBD2	TRBJ2-2	-	TGTGCCAGCAGCAAGACTAGCGGGAGGGCTTGGACCGGGGAGCTGTTTTTT	CASSKTSGRAWTGELFF
TRBV6-5	TRBD2	TRBJ2-3	-	TGTGCCAGCAGTTCTTGGGGGGGAGGGGTGACAGATACGCAGTATTTT	CASSSWGGGVTDTQYF
TRBV12-3/TRBV12-4	-	TRBJ2-1	many	TGTGCCAGCAGTTTAGAGCCGGGTATGGAGCAGTTCTTC	CASSLEPGMEQFF
TRBV27	-	TRBJ1-4	-	TGTGCCAGCAGTAGAGGCGGGGCAACTAATGAAAAACTGTTTTTT	CASSRGGATNEKLFF
TRBV28	-	TRBJ2-2	-	TGTGCCAGCAGCTCGCCGGGACACTCGAACACCGGGGAGCTGTTTTTT	CASSSPGHSNTGELFF
TRBV4-1	TRBD1	TRBJ1-4	-	TGCGCCAGCAGCCAAGGCTGGTCAGGCTCAGGGGGCTGGGAAAAACTGTTTTTT	CASSQGWSGSGGWEKLFF
TRBV5-1	TRBD1	TRBJ2-3	-	TGCGCCAGCAGCCAAACGCAGGGGGCTGGCACAGATACGCAGTATTTT	CASSQTQGAGTDTQYF
TRBV10-3	-	TRBJ1-5	-	TGTGCCATCAGTGACGTAGTATATCAGCCCCAGCATTTT	CAISDVVYQPQHF
TRBV7-9	-	TRBJ2-7	-	TGTGCCAGCAGCTCCTTCTACAGGGACGAGCAGTACTTC	CASSSFYRDEQYF
TRBV18	TRBD2	TRBJ2-7	-	TGTGCCAGCTCAGAAATGGCTAGCGGAACCTACGAGCAGTACTTC	CASSEMASGTYEQYF
TRBV3-1/TRBV3-2	TRBD1	TRBJ1-4	once	TGTGCCAGCAGCCCAGGGACAGGGAATGAAAAACTGTTTTTT	CASSPGTGNEKLFF
TRBV18	TRBD1	TRBJ1-1	-	TGTGCCAGCTCTGGGACAGATATGAACACTGAAGCTTTCTTT	CASSGTDMNTEAFF
TRBV14	TRBD1	TRBJ2-5	once	TGTGCCAGCAGCCAAGACGACAGGGGTGGAGAGACCCAGTACTTC	CASSQDDRGGETQYF
TRBV5-4	-	TRBJ2-5	-	TGTGCCAGCAGCTTACCCGATGCGGTTGGCGAGACCCAGTACTTC	CASSLPDAVGETQYF
TRBV24-1	TRBD2	TRBJ2-1	-	TGTGCCACCAGTGACCCGACTAGCGGGAGCTCCTACAATGAGCAGTTCTTC	CATSDPTSGSSYNEQFF
TRBV2	-	TRBJ2-1	once	TGTGCCAGCAGTGAAGGACCGGGGGGCTACAATGAACAGTTCTTC	CASSEGPGGYNEQFF
TRBV27	TRBD1	TRBJ2-7	-	TGTGCCAGCAGTTGGGACAGTCAGGCCTACGAGCAGTACTTC	CASSWDSQAYEQYF